Below, 17 T cell receptor beta chains from the same sample are listed, as sequenced in a study of blood T cell repertoires in COVID-19. Profiling relied on immunoSEQ multiplex PCR, and the TCRdb table lists in-frame clones only, not all of them. The sample has approximately 220,000 clones; about 90% are singletons. The sample was PBMCs or T cells enriched from blood (not recorded which). These receptors came from a young man who had recovered from COVID-19.

The chain has TRBV6-5 and TRBJ2-1, with D unclear. This CDR3 has 13 amino acids. Trimming shortened V by 6 bases and J by 7 bases, and 13 bases separated the two germline ends. Germline V gives CDR1 MNHEY, CDR2 SVGAGI. The chain's CDR3 is CASSRGPENEQFF. The DNA of the CDR3 is TGTGCCAGCAGCCGAGGCCCCGAAAATGAGCAGTTCTTC.

V usage is TRBV6-5 and J usage is TRBJ1-2, with TRBD1 matching 7 bases. CDR1 is MNHEY, CDR2 SVGAGI, per germline. This CDR3 region has 16 residues. V shed 2 bases, J shed 5 bases, and the junction held 11 bases outside the gene matches. The CDR3 is CASSYRPGQNLYGYTF. CDR3 bases: TGTGCCAGCAGTTACCGCCCGGGACAGAATTTGTATGGCTACACCTTC.

The CDR3 DNA sequence: TGTGCCAGCAGTGATCCAGGGGTGTCACCCCTCCACTTT. This gives the protein CASSDPGVSPLHF. The V and J genes are TRBV25-1 and TRBJ1-6, with a tentative D call TRBD1 (6 bases). Germline V gene sequence: CDR1 MGHDK, CDR2 SYGVNS. This CDR3 contains 13 residues. V lost 3 bases and J lost 10, with 10 bases in between.

This chain links TRBV27 with TRBJ1-4, with 7 positions matching TRBD1. The ends lost 3 bases at V and 7 bases at J; junction bases unmatched: 5. Germline V CDR1 and CDR2: MNHEY, SMNVEV (reference sequence). The CDR3 is made up of 14 amino acids. The CDR3 loop reads CASSLIGGGEKLFF. The CDR3 region has the DNA TGTGCCAGCAGTTTGATAGGGGGCGGTGAAAAACTGTTTTTT.

V and J are TRBV5-4 and TRBJ2-7, with 7 positions matching TRBD1. The V gene end was trimmed by 4 bases and the J gene end by 3 bases; junction bases not matched to a gene: 4. Germline CDR1 SGHNT, CDR2 YYREEE (reference sequence). The CDR3 has 13 residues. The CDR3 loop is CASSPDRIYEQYF. In nucleotides, the CDR3 is TGTGCCAGCAGCCCGGACAGGATCTACGAGCAGTACTTC.

V is TRBV7-2 and J is TRBJ2-2; 10 bases are a match to TRBD2. The CDR3 consists of 15 residues. Unmatched junction bases numbered 4, after V lost 6 bases and J lost 3 bases. CDR1 is SGHTA, CDR2 FQGNSA, per germline. The CDR3 nucleotides are TGTGCCAGCAGTTATAGCGGGAGGTACACCGGGGAGCTGTTTTTT. Amino acids: CASSYSGRYTGELFF.

This clone has only one observation. The CDR3, as DNA: TGTGCCAGCAGCTTATCAGGTTGGAGCAATCAGCCCCAGCATTTT. It specifies CASSLSGWSNQPQHF. The chain couples TRBV7-2 to TRBJ1-5; D uncertain. Trimming took off 2 bases at V and 1 base at J, with 9 bases between the two ends. The CDR3 spans 15 residues. Germline CDR1 is SGHTA and CDR2 is FQGNSA.

A single count supports this clone. The chain is built from TRBV1 and TRBJ2-2; no DNA check was done on the table's D call, TRBD2. TRBV1 is deemed a pseudogene. The CDR3 loop spans 16 amino acids. CDR3 residues: CTSSQPGRGGNGELFF. CDR3 nucleotides: TGCACCAGCAGCCAACCGGGGAGGGGAGGAAACGGGGAGCTGTTTTTT.

The chain recombines TRBV5-6 with TRBJ1-5, with D hard to call. Trimming removed 2 bases at V and 6 bases at J, with 12 bases between. This CDR3 is built from 14 residues. Germline CDR1 and CDR2: SGHDT and YYEEEE. CDR3 sequence (DNA): TGTGCCAGCAGCTTCTGTCAATCGGGTCAGCCCCAGCATTTT. Translating gives CASSFCQSGQPQHF.

CDR3 sequence (DNA): TGTGCCAGCAACTATCAGGGGGTACTCTCTGGGGCCAACGTCCTGACTTTC. Translating it yields CASNYQGVLSGANVLTF. The chain combines TRBV2 with TRBJ2-6, with 7 positions matching TRBD1. Losses at the gene ends were 7 bases for V and 0 bases for J; bases not matched to a gene: 9. The CDR3 consists of 17 residues. Per germline, CDR1 SNHLY and CDR2 FYNNEI.

V and J are TRBV3-1 (or the pseudogene TRBV3-2) and TRBJ2-7; 8 bases fit TRBD2. The CDR3 runs 18 residues. Germline loops: CDR1 LGHDT, CDR2 YNNKEL (reference sequence). V lost 1 base, J lost 7 bases, and 18 bases stayed unmatched. Here the CDR3 DNA reads TGTGCCAGCAGCCAAGGAAGGTGGGAGACTAGCGATCCCTGGGAGCAGTACTTC. Its translation: CASSQGRWETSDPWEQYF.

The chain employs TRBV7-2 and TRBJ2-7; TRBD2 aligns across 13 bases. The CDR3 covers 16 residues. Per the germline V gene, CDR1 is SGHTA and CDR2 is FQGNSA. V lost 4 bases to trimming and J lost 3 bases; unmatched junction nucleotides: 6. The DNA for the CDR3 is TGTGCCAGCAGCTCCCGCCGGACTAGCGGGAGCTACGAGCAGTACTTC. Its translation: CASSSRRTSGSYEQYF. Complete variable domain (other parts from reference TRBV7-2 and TRBJ2-7): GAGVSQSPSNKVTEKGKDVELRCDPISGHTALYWYRQSLGQGLEFLIYFQGNSAPDKSGLPSDRFSAERTGGSVSTLTIQRTQQEDSAVYLCASSSRRTSGSYEQYFGPGTRLTVT.

This clone has a single count. This sequence joins TRBV4-1 and TRBJ2-2; 8 bases align to TRBD1. The CDR3 is 14 amino acids. Germline V gene sequence: CDR1 MGHRA, CDR2 YSYEKL. Unmatched junction bases numbered 0, after V lost 1 base and J lost 5 bases. This CDR3 reads CASSQGDRTGELFF. In DNA, the CDR3 is TGCGCCAGCAGCCAAGGGGACAGGACCGGGGAGCTGTTTTTT.

The chain carries TRBV29-1 and TRBJ1-4; perhaps TRBD1 as D (5 bases). Trimming stripped 7 bases from V and 6 bases from J, with 24 bases between. This CDR3 spans 16 amino acids. Germline CDR1 reads SQVTM; CDR2 reads ANQGSEA. The CDR3 bases are TGCAGCGGTGGATGGACGGACTATCTGGGGGATGAAAAACTGTTTTTT. Protein: CSGGWTDYLGDEKLFF.

This chain uses TRBV30 with TRBJ2-7; 9 bases are a match to TRBD2. With 3 bases clipped from V and 4 bases from J, the junction kept 19 bases outside the gene matches. Germline CDR1 GTSNPN, CDR2 SVGIG (reference sequence). The CDR3 has 18 residues. This chain's CDR3 is CAWRRTALGLASSYEQYF. The CDR3, as DNA: TGTGCCTGGAGACGGACAGCCCTGGGACTAGCCTCCTCTTACGAGCAGTACTTC.

V gene TRBV10-1 combines with J gene TRBJ1-4; a possible D gene is TRBD1 (5 bases). V was shortened by 0 bases and J by 6 bases, with 17 bases between the two germline ends. The germline gives CDR1 WNHNN, CDR2 SYGVQD (reference sequence). The CDR3 consists of 17 residues. Here the CDR3 DNA reads TGCGCCAGCAGTGAGTCGGATATGAAGGGGTTCTATGAAAAACTGTTTTTT. Translated, it gives CASSESDMKGFYEKLFF.

The chain uses TRBV3-1 (or the pseudogene TRBV3-2) and TRBJ1-4, with D possibly TRBD1 on 5 matching bases. The CDR3 covers 14 residues. The germline V gene has CDR1 LGHDT and CDR2 YNNKEL (reference sequence). V shed 5 bases and J shed 8 bases, with 15 bases lying between them. The CDR3 here is CASSVWQGGEKLFF. The CDR3 DNA follows: TGTGCCAGCAGCGTCTGGCAGGGAGGAGAAAAACTGTTTTTT.